In its sample, the clone carrying this TCR beta chain was seen many times. What it binds is not known. Genomic DNA was subjected to two-round multiplex PCR for amplification of TCR beta CDR3. Round one of PCR was performed, and it used primers specific to each TRBV and TRBJ gene. TCRdb reanalysed the multiplex PCR reads using MiXCR and keeps one entry per CDR3 protein. The data show about 25,000 distinct CDR3 sequences, with roughly two fifths seen just once and roughly 21% held by the top ten. CDR3 size: 16 residues. In germline, CDR1 is LGHNA, CDR2 YNFKEQ. V gave up 5 bases and J gave up 1 base, with 16 bases separating them. This specimen belongs to a study of prognosis after radiotherapy for stage I lung cancer. Across the whole study: In several patients, distant metastases developed after radiotherapy (median roughly seven months), whereas around 16 patients showed no significant progression. Study results and limitations: Median unique TCR clones dropped from around 10,000 to 6,500 after stereotactic body radiation therapy.

The material sequenced was PBMCs, taken before or after stereotactic body radiation therapy (not recorded which). The sequence came from a donor aged 50 or older with non-small cell lung cancer. The chain employs TRBV4-2 and TRBJ2-3; D not resolved. CDR3 protein: CASSSPVGVGTDTQYF. The CDR3, as DNA: TGTGCCAGCAGCTCCCCCGTGGGCGTAGGCACAGATACGCAGTATTTT.